This TCR beta chain comes out of a study of cytomegalovirus exposure and HLA in healthy donors. Primers included in the PCR were 60 Vbeta and 13 Jbeta primers. Per the authors' pipeline: Approximately 73 million unique TCR beta chains, 9 million to 11 million shared, were counted in a later analysis. Here immunoSEQ multiplex PCR was the method, and the copy in TCRdb shows in-frame clones only, minus some. V, J and clone size derive from that table, while D and trimming were established from the DNA sequence. The sample lists just over 150,000 clones; 70% to 90% were seen once. Germline-derived CDR1 and CDR2 are SGHTA and FQGNSA. The V and J ends lost 5 bases and 1 base respectively, with 11 bases between them. This CDR3 is built from 14 residues.

The sample was PBMCs. V and J are TRBV7-2 and TRBJ1-2, with a tentative D call TRBD1 (5 bases). The receptor's source is a young man in good health and CMV-seropositive. The CDR3 DNA is TGTGCCAGCAGCCGGGGGTCGGGTAACTATGGCTACACCTTC. It yields the protein CASSRGSGNYGYTF.